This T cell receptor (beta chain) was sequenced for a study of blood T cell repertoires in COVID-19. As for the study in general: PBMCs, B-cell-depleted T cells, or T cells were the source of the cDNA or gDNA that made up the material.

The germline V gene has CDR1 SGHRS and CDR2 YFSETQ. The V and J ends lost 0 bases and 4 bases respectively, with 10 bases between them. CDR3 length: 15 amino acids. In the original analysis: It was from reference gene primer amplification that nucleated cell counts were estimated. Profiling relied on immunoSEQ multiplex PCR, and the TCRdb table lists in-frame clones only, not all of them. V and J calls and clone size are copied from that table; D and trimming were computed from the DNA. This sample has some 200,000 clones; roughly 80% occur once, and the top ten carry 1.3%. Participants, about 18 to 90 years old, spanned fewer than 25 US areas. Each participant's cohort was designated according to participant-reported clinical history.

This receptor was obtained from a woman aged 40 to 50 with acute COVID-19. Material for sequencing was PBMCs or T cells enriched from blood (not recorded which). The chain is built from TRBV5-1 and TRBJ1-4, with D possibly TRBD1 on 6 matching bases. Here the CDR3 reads CASSLDPGHNEKLFF. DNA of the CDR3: TGCGCCAGCAGCTTGGACCCGGGACATAATGAAAAACTGTTTTTT.